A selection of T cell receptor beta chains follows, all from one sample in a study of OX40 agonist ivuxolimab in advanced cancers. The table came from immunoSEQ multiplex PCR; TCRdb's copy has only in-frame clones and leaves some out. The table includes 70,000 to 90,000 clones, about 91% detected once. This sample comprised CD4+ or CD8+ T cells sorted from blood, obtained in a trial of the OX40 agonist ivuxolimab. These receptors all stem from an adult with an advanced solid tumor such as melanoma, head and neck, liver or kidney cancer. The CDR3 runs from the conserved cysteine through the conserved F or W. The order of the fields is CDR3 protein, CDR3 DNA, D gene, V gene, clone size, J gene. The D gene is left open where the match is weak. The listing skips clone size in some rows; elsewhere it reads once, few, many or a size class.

CASSTVAEQYF | TGTGCCAGCAGCACCGTCGCTGAGCAGTACTTC | NA | TRBV7-9 | NA | TRBJ2-7
CAARQGQIYEQYF | TGTGCCGCCCGACAGGGGCAAATCTACGAGCAGTACTTC | TRBD1 | TRBV6-5 | NA | TRBJ2-7
CASSRSSYNEQFF | TGTGCCAGCAGCCGGAGCTCCTACAATGAGCAGTTCTTC | NA | TRBV7-2 | NA | TRBJ2-1
CASSLLRGVYEQYF | TGTGCCAGCAGCTTACTGCGGGGGGTCTACGAGCAGTACTTC | TRBD2 | TRBV7-8 | NA | TRBJ2-7
CASSLAGSGYTF | TGTGCCAGCAGCTTAGCGGGCTCTGGCTACACCTTC | NA | TRBV13 | NA | TRBJ1-2
CASSLAAGRVEQYF | TGCGCCAGCAGCTTGGCCGCAGGGAGAGTCGAGCAGTACTTC | NA | TRBV5-1 | once | TRBJ2-7
CASRRTGLARTDTQYF | TGTGCCAGCCGCCGAACCGGACTAGCCCGTACAGATACGCAGTATTTT | TRBD2 | TRBV7-2 | NA | TRBJ2-3
CASSLNPAGEETQYF | TGCGCCAGCAGCTTGAACCCGGCGGGGGAAGAGACCCAGTACTTC | TRBD2 | TRBV5-1 | NA | TRBJ2-5
CASSLHTQYTEAFF | TGTGCCAGCAGTCTTCATACACAATACACTGAAGCTTTCTTT | NA | TRBV6-5 | few | TRBJ1-1
CASSRVLPAVLTF | TGTGCCAGTAGTAGAGTCCTACCGGCCGTCCTGACTTTC | NA | TRBV19 | NA | TRBJ2-6
CASSSMAPGPQPQHF | TGTGCCAGCAGTAGTATGGCCCCGGGGCCTCAGCCCCAGCATTTT | NA | TRBV6-1 | once | TRBJ1-5
CASSRTGGLGYTF | TGTGCCAGCAGTCGGACAGGGGGACTGGGCTACACCTTC | TRBD1 | TRBV6-1 | NA | TRBJ1-2
CSVVDPRAGNTIYF | TGCAGCGTTGTCGATCCCAGAGCCGGAAACACCATATATTTT | NA | TRBV29-1 | few | TRBJ1-3
CASKTGTRGYNEQFF | TGTGCCAGCAAAACCGGGACTAGGGGCTACAATGAGCAGTTCTTC | TRBD2 | TRBV27 | NA | TRBJ2-1
CASSLGRSSGNTIYF | TGTGCCAGCAGCTTGGGAAGGAGCTCTGGAAACACCATATATTTT | NA | TRBV7-2 | NA | TRBJ1-3
CASSWTGIYQETQYF | TGTGCCAGCAGTTGGACAGGGATCTACCAAGAGACCCAGTACTTC | TRBD1 | TRBV6-6 | NA | TRBJ2-5
CASSPRDRYNEQFF | TGTGCCAGTAGTCCGCGGGACAGATACAATGAGCAGTTCTTC | NA | TRBV19 | NA | TRBJ2-1
CASSFGTGAGNTIYF | TGTGCCAGCAGCTTTGGGACAGGGGCTGGAAACACCATATATTTT | TRBD1 | TRBV5-4 | NA | TRBJ1-3
CASSEELGGEQYF | TGCGCCAGCAGTGAGGAGTTAGGAGGCGAGCAGTACTTC | NA | TRBV10-1 | NA | TRBJ2-7
CASSLGQGALLTNEKLFF | TGCGCCAGCAGCCTGGGACAGGGGGCGTTATTAACTAATGAAAAACTGTTTTTT | TRBD1 | TRBV5-1 | NA | TRBJ1-4
CARRSVSPYEQYF | TGTGCCAGAAGGTCTGTTTCCCCCTACGAGCAGTACTTC | NA | TRBV28 | NA | TRBJ2-7
CASSLVGSSRSNSPLHF | TGTGCCAGCAGCTTAGTAGGGAGCTCCAGATCCAATTCACCCCTCCACTTT | NA | TRBV11-2 | NA | TRBJ1-6
CASSLVVDNEQFF | TGTGCCAGCAGCTTGGTAGTCGACAATGAGCAGTTCTTC | NA | TRBV5-6 | NA | TRBJ2-1
CASHLKHSGGLYGYTF | TGTGCCAGCCACTTAAAGCACAGCGGGGGACTCTATGGCTACACCTTC | NA | TRBV2 | NA | TRBJ1-2
CASSIGQGVEKLFF | TGTGCCAGTAGTATTGGTCAGGGGGTCGAAAAACTGTTTTTT | TRBD1 | TRBV19 | NA | TRBJ1-4
CASTRDFFGTQYF | TGTGCCAGCACCCGGGACTTTTTTGGTACGCAGTATTTT | NA | TRBV27 | NA | TRBJ2-3
CASELNQGRTEAFF | TGTGCCAGCGAGCTGAACCAGGGCCGGACTGAAGCTTTCTTT | NA | TRBV28 | NA | TRBJ1-1
CASSSGQGGNSPLHF | TGCGCCAGCAGCTCTGGACAGGGTGGTAATTCACCCCTCCACTTT | TRBD1 | TRBV5-1 | NA | TRBJ1-6
CASSGSKQFF | TGTGCCAGCAGTGGGAGCAAGCAGTTCTTC | NA | TRBV28 | NA | TRBJ2-1
CASTPVGRGGSETQYF | TGTGCCAGCACTCCCGTGGGGCGGGGGGGCTCAGAGACCCAGTACTTC | TRBD2 | TRBV2 | NA | TRBJ2-5
CATSWGLAGGTDTQYF | TGTGCCACCAGCTGGGGGCTAGCGGGAGGCACAGATACGCAGTATTTT | TRBD2 | TRBV15 | NA | TRBJ2-3
CASRRQGWVTEAFF | TGTGCCAGCAGGAGGCAGGGGTGGGTTACTGAAGCTTTCTTT | NA | TRBV6-5 | NA | TRBJ1-1
CASSGGGGATDTQYF | TGTGCCAGCAGTGGGGGCGGGGGGGCCACAGATACGCAGTATTTT | TRBD2 | TRBV2 | NA | TRBJ2-3
CAGLKPGPGGGEQFF | TGTGCCGGCCTAAAGCCGGGCCCGGGCGGGGGTGAGCAGTTCTTC | TRBD2 | TRBV28 | NA | TRBJ2-1
CASSDWIETEQYF | TGTGCCAGCAGTGATTGGATTGAAACCGAGCAGTACTTC | NA | TRBV6-1 | NA | TRBJ2-7
CASYRLAGAEQYF | TGTGCCAGCTATAGACTAGCGGGAGCCGAGCAGTACTTC | TRBD2 | TRBV6-5 | few | TRBJ2-7
CASSLGGVETQYF | TGTGCCAGCAGTTTAGGAGGGGTTGAGACCCAGTACTTC | NA | TRBV27 | NA | TRBJ2-5
CASSYQSLGNQPQHF | TGTGCCAGCAGTTACCAGAGCCTTGGCAATCAGCCCCAGCATTTT | NA | TRBV6-6 | NA | TRBJ1-5
CASSYKGVYEQYF | TGTGCCAGCAGTTACAAGGGGGTTTACGAGCAGTACTTC | NA | TRBV6-5 | once | TRBJ2-7
CASSVNRGGGSYEQYF | TGCGCCAGCAGCGTAAACAGGGGCGGGGGCTCCTACGAGCAGTACTTC | NA | TRBV5-1 | NA | TRBJ2-7
CASRAGEWGGELFF | TGTGCCAGCAGAGCGGGGGAGTGGGGCGGGGAGCTGTTTTTT | TRBD2 | TRBV2 | NA | TRBJ2-2
CASRNRGYGNSPLHF | TGTGCCAGCAGGAACAGGGGTTACGGTAATTCACCCCTCCACTTT | TRBD1 | TRBV6-5 | NA | TRBJ1-6
CASRLGQDSYNEQFF | TGTGCCAGCAGACTGGGACAGGACTCCTACAATGAGCAGTTCTTC | TRBD1 | TRBV5-4 | NA | TRBJ2-1
CATSRYRGAMNTEAFF | TGTGCCACCAGCAGATACAGGGGTGCCATGAACACTGAAGCTTTCTTT | TRBD1 | TRBV15 | once | TRBJ1-1
CASSSGTSGFYEQYF | TGTGCCAGCAGCTCCGGGACTAGCGGATTCTACGAGCAGTACTTC | TRBD2 | TRBV7-2 | once | TRBJ2-7
CASSLNRGEDGYTF | TGTGCCAGCAGCCTAAACAGGGGAGAGGATGGCTACACCTTC | TRBD1 | TRBV2 | NA | TRBJ1-2
CATTGGRDYGYTF | TGTGCCACGACCGGGGGGCGGGACTATGGCTACACCTTC | NA | TRBV28 | few | TRBJ1-2
CASSLLAASTDTQYF | TGTGCCAGCAGCTTACTAGCGGCTAGCACAGATACGCAGTATTTT | TRBD2 | TRBV7-3 | NA | TRBJ2-3
CASSLALSGRASDTQYF | TGCGCCAGCAGCTTGGCCTTGAGCGGGAGGGCCTCAGATACGCAGTATTTT | TRBD2 | TRBV5-1 | NA | TRBJ2-3
CASSIRRNTRYEQYF | TGTGCCAGCAGTATACGACGGAATACTCGCTACGAGCAGTACTTC | NA | TRBV28 | NA | TRBJ2-7
CASSPDINTGELFF | TGCGCCAGCAGCCCTGACATTAACACCGGGGAGCTGTTTTTT | NA | TRBV5-1 | NA | TRBJ2-2
CASSSLGQGPSKGYTF | TGTGCCAGCAGCTCCCTCGGACAGGGCCCATCTAAAGGCTACACCTTC | TRBD1 | TRBV7-8 | NA | TRBJ1-2
CASSVGSGISTDTQYF | TGTGCCAGCAGTGTCGGTAGCGGGATAAGCACAGATACGCAGTATTTT | TRBD2 | TRBV2 | NA | TRBJ2-3
CASSLGSQLYGYTF | TGTGCCAGCAGTTTGGGCAGTCAACTCTATGGCTACACCTTC | NA | TRBV28 | once | TRBJ1-2
CASSPGQGRMIAFF | TGTGCCAGCTCACCGGGACAGGGCCGGATGATAGCTTTCTTT | TRBD1 | TRBV18 | few | TRBJ1-1